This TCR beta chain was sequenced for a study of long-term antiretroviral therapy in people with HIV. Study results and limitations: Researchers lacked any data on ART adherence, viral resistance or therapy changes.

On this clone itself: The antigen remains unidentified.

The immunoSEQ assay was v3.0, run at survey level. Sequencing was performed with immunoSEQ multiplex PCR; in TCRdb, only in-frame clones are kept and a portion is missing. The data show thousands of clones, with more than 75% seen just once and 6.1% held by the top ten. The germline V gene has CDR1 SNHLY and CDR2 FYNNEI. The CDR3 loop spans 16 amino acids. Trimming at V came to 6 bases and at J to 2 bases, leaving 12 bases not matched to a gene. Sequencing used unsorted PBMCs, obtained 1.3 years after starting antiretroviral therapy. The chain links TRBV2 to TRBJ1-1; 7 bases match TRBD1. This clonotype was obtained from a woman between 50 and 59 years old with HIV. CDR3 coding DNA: TGTGCCAGCAGGCGAGAAACCGGGACAGCAAACACTGAAGCTTTCTTT. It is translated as CASRRETGTANTEAFF.